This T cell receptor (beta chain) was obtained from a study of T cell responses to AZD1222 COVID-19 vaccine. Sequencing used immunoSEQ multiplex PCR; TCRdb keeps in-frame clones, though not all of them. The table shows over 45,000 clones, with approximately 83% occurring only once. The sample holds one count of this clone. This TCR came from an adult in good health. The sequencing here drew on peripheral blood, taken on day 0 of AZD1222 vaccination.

This CDR3 is CASSLGETQYF. The DNA for the CDR3 is TGTGCCAGCAGCTTAGGGGAGACCCAGTACTTC. The chain joins TRBV11-2 to TRBJ2-5, with unresolved D. The ends were cut back, 1 base at V and 5 bases at J, with 2 bases in the middle. Germline V gene data show CDR1 as SGHAT and CDR2 as FQNNGV. The CDR3 has 11 amino acids.